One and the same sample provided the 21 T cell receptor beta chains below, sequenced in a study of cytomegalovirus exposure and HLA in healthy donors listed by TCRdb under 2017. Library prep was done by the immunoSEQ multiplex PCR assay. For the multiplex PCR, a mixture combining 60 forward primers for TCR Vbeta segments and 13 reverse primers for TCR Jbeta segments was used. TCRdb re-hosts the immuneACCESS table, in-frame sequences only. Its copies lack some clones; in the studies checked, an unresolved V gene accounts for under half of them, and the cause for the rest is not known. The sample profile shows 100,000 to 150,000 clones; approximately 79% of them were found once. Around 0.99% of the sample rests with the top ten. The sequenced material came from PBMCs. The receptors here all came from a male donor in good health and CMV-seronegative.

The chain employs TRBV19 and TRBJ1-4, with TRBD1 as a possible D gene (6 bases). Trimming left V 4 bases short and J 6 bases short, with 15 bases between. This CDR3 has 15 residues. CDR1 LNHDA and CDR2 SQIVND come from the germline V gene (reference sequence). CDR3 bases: TGTGCCAGTAGTACACTCCGGGACATAGATGAAAAACTGTTTTTT. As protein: CASSTLRDIDEKLFF.

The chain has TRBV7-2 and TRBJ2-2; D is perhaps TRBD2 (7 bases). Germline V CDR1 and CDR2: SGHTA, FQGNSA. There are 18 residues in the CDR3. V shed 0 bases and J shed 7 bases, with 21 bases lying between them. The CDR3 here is CASSLARLVGGPIGELFF. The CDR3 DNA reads TGTGCCAGCAGCTTAGCCCGACTTGTGGGGGGGCCCATCGGGGAGCTGTTTTTT.

CDR3 coding DNA: TGTGCCAGCACCGCGGGACAGGGGCGCTTCGAGCAGTACTTC. Protein sequence: CASTAGQGRFEQYF. V gene TRBV6-5 combines with J gene TRBJ2-7; 10 bases agree with TRBD1. The germline V gene encodes CDR1 MNHEY and CDR2 SVGAGI. The CDR3 is 14 residues long. Trimming at V came to 7 bases and at J to 6 bases, leaving 9 bases not matched to a gene.

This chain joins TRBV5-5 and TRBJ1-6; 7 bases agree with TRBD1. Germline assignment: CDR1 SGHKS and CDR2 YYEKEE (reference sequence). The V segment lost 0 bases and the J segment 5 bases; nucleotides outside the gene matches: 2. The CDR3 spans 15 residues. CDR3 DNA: TGTGCCAGCAGCTTGGGAGGGGGCGATAATTCACCCCTCCACTTT. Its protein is CASSLGGGDNSPLHF.

The CDR3 DNA is TGTGCCAGTAGTAAGCTACAGGGTGGGGACACTGAAGCTTTCTTT. Protein product: CASSKLQGGDTEAFF. This rearrangement joins TRBV19 to TRBJ1-1; D is perhaps TRBD1 (6 bases). Trimming took off 4 bases at V and 3 bases at J, with 15 bases between the two ends. Germline V CDR1 and CDR2: LNHDA, SQIVND (reference sequence). The CDR3 runs 15 residues.

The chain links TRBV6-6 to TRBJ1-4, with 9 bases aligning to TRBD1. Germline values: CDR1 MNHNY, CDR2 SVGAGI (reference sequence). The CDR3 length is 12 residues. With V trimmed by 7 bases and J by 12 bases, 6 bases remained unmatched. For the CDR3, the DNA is TGTGCCAGCAAAATAGGGGACAGGGAACTGTTTTTT. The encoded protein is CASKIGDRELFF.

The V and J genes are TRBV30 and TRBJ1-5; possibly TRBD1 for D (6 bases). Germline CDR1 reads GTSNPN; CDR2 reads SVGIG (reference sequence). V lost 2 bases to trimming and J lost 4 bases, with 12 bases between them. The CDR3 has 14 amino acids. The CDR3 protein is CAWSQGQGNQPQHF. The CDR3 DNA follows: TGTGCCTGGAGTCAGGGGCAAGGGAATCAGCCCCAGCATTTT.

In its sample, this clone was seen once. In nucleotides, the CDR3 is TGCGCCAGCAGCCAAGATGACAGGGCCCAGTACGAGCAGTACTTC. This codes for CASSQDDRAQYEQYF. The V call is TRBV4-1, the J call TRBJ2-7, with 7 positions matching TRBD1. Trimming cost V 0 bases and J 4 bases; bases outside gene matches: 6. This CDR3 comprises 15 residues. Germline CDR1 reads MGHRA; CDR2 reads YSYEKL.

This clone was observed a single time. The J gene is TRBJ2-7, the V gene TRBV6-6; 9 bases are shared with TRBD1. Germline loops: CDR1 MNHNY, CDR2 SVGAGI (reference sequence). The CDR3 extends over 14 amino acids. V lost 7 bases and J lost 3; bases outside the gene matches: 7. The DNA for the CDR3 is TGTGCCAGCACCCACGGGACAGGGCTCTACGAGCAGTACTTC. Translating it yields CASTHGTGLYEQYF.

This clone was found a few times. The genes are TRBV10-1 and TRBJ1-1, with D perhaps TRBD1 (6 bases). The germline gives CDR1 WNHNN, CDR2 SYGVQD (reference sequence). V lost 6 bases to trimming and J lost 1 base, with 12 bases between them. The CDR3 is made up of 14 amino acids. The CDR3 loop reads CASSLGQPNTEAFF. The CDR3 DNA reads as TGCGCCAGCAGCCTCGGACAGCCGAACACTGAAGCTTTCTTT.

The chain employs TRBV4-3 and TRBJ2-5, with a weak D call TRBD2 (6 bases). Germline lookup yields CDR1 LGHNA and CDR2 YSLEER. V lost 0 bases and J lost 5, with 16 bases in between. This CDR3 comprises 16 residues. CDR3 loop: CASSQEWRGSRETQYF. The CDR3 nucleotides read TGCGCCAGCAGCCAAGAGTGGCGGGGCAGCCGGGAGACCCAGTACTTC.

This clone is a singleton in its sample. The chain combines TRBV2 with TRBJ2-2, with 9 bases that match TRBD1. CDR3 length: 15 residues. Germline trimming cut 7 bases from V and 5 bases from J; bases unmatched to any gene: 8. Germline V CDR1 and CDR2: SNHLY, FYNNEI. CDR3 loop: CASTLGQGPTGELFF. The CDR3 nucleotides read TGTGCCAGCACCTTGGGACAGGGCCCTACCGGGGAGCTGTTTTTT.

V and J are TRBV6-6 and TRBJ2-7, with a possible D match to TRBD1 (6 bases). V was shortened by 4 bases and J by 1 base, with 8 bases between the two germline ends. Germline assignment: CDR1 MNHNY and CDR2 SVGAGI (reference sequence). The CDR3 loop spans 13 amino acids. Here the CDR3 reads CASSWDISYEQYF. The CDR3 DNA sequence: TGTGCCAGCAGTTGGGACATTTCCTACGAGCAGTACTTC.

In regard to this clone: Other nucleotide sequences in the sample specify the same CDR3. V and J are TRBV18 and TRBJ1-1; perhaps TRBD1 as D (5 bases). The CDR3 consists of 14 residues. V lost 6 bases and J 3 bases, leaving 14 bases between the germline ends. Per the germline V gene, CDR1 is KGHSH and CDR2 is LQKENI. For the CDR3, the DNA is TGTGCCAGCTCCCGGGAGGGGAAGGACACTGAAGCTTTCTTT. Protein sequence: CASSREGKDTEAFF. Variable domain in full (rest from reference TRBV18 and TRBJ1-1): NAGVMQNPRHLVRRRGQEARLRCSPMKGHSHVYWYRQLPEEGLKFMVYLQKENIIDESGMPKERFSAEFPKEGPSILRIQQVVRGDSAAYFCASSREGKDTEAFFGQGTRLTVV.

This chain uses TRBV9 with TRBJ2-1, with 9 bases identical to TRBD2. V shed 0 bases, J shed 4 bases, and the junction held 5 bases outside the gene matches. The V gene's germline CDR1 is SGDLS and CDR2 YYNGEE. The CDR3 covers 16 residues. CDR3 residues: CASSVDLAGGYNEQFF. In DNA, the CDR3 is TGTGCCAGCAGCGTAGATTTGGCGGGGGGGTACAATGAGCAGTTCTTC.

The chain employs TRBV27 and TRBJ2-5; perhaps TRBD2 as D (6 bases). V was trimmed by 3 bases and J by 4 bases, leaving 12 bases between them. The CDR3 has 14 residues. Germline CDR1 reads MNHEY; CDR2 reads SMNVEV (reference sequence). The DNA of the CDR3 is TGTGCCAGCAGTTTTTGGCGGGGAGGAGAGACCCAGTACTTC. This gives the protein CASSFWRGGETQYF.

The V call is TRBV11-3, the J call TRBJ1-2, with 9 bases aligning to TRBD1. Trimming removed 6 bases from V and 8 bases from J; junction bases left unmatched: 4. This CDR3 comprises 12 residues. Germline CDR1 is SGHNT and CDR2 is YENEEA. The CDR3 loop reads CASSPGTGGYTF. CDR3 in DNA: TGTGCCAGCAGTCCCGGGACAGGGGGCTACACCTTC.

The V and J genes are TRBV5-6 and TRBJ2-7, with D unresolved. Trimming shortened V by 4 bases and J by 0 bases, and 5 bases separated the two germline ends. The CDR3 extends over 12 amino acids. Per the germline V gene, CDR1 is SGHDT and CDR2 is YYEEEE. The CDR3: CASSMSSYEQYF. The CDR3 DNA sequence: TGTGCCAGCAGCATGAGCTCCTACGAGCAGTACTTC.

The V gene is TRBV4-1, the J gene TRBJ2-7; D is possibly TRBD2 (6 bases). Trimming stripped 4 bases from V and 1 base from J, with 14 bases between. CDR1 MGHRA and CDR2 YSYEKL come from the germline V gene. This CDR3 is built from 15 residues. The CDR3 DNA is TGCGCCAGCAGCCTCGGGCGGGGTCTTTCCTACGAGCAGTACTTC. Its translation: CASSLGRGLSYEQYF.

CDR3 residues: CASSRPGSGTEAFF. The CDR3 bases are TGTGCCAGCAGCCGGCCAGGGTCAGGGACTGAAGCTTTCTTT. This chain uses TRBV14 with TRBJ1-1; D perhaps matches TRBD1 (5 bases). V lost 4 bases, J lost 5 bases, and 14 bases lay in between. This CDR3 is 14 amino acids long. Germline values: CDR1 SGHDN, CDR2 FVKESK.

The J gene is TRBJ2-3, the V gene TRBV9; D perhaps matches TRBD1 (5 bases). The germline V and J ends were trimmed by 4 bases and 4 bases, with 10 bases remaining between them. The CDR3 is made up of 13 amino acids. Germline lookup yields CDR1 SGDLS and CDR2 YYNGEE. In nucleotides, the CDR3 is TGTGCCAGCAGCCCAGACAGTCCAGATACGCAGTATTTT. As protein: CASSPDSPDTQYF.